This section outlines one TCR beta chain sequence together with its context. Its specificity is not known. The data originate from a study of cytomegalovirus exposure and HLA in healthy donors. General study findings and limits: TCR beta sequences reportedly predicted the HLA-A and HLA-B alleles of most subjects accurately. No immune exposure information besides CMV serostatus was available.

This PCR relied on a set of 60 Vbeta primers and 13 Jbeta primers. Only in-frame clones appear in the TCRdb table, and some are missing; sequencing was by immunoSEQ multiplex PCR. The table has about 170,000 clones, about four fifths seen once. The ends were cut back, 3 bases at V and 2 bases at J, with 20 bases in the middle. In germline, CDR1 is SGHRS, CDR2 YFSETQ. The CDR3 has 17 amino acids. The sample was PBMCs. The chain couples TRBV5-1 to TRBJ1-1; no definite D call. This TCR came from a woman aged 18-29 years in good health and CMV-seronegative. The CDR3 protein is CASSSSGLRGGNTEAFF. The DNA for the CDR3 is TGCGCCAGCAGCTCCTCGGGGTTACGGGGAGGTAACACTGAAGCTTTCTTT. Full variable domain (missing parts from reference TRBV5-1 and TRBJ1-1): KAGVTQTPRYLIKTRGQQVTLSCSPISGHRSVSWYQQTPGQGLQFLFEYFSETQRNKGNFPGRFSGRQFSNSRSEMNVSTLELGDSALYLCASSSSGLRGGNTEAFFGQGTRLTVV.